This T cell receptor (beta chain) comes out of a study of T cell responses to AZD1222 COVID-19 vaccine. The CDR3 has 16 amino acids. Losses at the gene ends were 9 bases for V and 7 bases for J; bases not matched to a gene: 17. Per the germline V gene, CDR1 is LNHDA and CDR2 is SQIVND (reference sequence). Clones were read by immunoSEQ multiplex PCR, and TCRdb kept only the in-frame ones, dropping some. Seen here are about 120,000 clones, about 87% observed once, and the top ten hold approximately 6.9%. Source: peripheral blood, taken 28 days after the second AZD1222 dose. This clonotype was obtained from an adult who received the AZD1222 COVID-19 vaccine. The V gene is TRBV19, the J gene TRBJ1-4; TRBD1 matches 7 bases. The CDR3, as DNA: TGTGCCAGCCGGGACAGTCTCCTCGGGATTCGTGAAAAACTGTTTTTT. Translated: CASRDSLLGIREKLFF.